The T cell receptor (beta chain) described here comes from a study of control samples from healthy donors and cancer patients. Libraries were prepared by immunoSEQ multiplex PCR; TCRdb keeps only in-frame clonotypes and omits some of them. Of some 120,000 clones in the sample, under 95% were seen once. This clone was counted between two and nine times. This CDR3 comprises 17 residues. The V gene's germline CDR1 is MNHNS and CDR2 SASEGT. Deletions cut 1 base from V and 2 bases from J, with 17 bases between. The chain carries TRBV6-1 and TRBJ1-2; D is undetermined. The sample was blood. The receptor's source is a man aged 18-30 years in good health. CDR3 region: CASSEVKTYEGNYGYTF. In nucleotides, the CDR3 is TGTGCCAGCAGTGAAGTAAAGACCTACGAAGGGAACTATGGCTACACCTTC.